Each of the 9 T cell receptor beta chains below was sequenced from the same sample in a study of cytomegalovirus exposure and HLA in healthy donors. TCRdb keeps only in-frame clones here, not all; method: immunoSEQ multiplex PCR. Among about 280,000 clones listed, around nine tenths were seen once. Sequencing was performed on PBMCs. The receptors stem from a woman aged 18-29 years in good health and CMV-seronegative.

This clone was picked up one time. The gene calls are TRBV30 and TRBJ2-7; 9 nucleotides line up with TRBD2. The CDR3 spans 19 residues. Trimming took 1 base from V and 1 from J; bases not matched to a gene: 17. Looked up from germline, CDR1 is GTSNPN and CDR2 is SVGIG (reference sequence). In DNA, the CDR3 is TGTGCCTGGAGTGCAAGGGGGGGGTGGCCTAGCGGGGCGTCCTACGAGCAGTACTTC. Translated, it gives CAWSARGGWPSGASYEQYF.

V is TRBV11-2 and J is TRBJ2-2; 9 nucleotides line up with TRBD2. The germline CDR1 and CDR2 sequences are SGHAT and FQNNGV. J was trimmed by 5 bases and V by 7 bases; bases with no gene match: 8. CDR3 size: 15 residues. The CDR3 bases are TGTGCCAGCACCCGAATAGCGGGAGAGACCGGGGAGCTGTTTTTT. Amino acids: CASTRIAGETGELFF.

This clone has only one observation. V and J are TRBV14 and TRBJ1-2; unclear D gene. Trimming took off 4 bases at V and 5 bases at J, with 11 bases between the two ends. The CDR3 sequence is 13 residues long. Germline V gene lookup returns CDR1 SGHDN and CDR2 FVKESK. DNA of the CDR3: TGTGCCAGCAGCCCCCGGCAGGCGTATGGCTACACCTTC. This translates into CASSPRQAYGYTF.

The chain has TRBV30 and TRBJ1-2; 7 nucleotides match TRBD1. V was pared by 6 bases and J by 8 bases, with 15 bases of the junction left unmatched. CDR1 and CDR2 from the germline V gene are GTSNPN and SVGIG (reference sequence). This CDR3 is built from 14 residues. The CDR3, as DNA: TGTGCCTGCCCTGGGGGACAGAGCCTGAGGGGCTACACCTTC. Protein: CACPGGQSLRGYTF. Variable domain in full (rest from reference TRBV30 and TRBJ1-2): SQTIHQWPATLVQPVGSPLSLECTVEGTSNPNLYWYRQAAGRGLQLLFYSVGIGQISSEVPQNLSASRPQDRQFILSSKKLLLSDSGFYLCACPGGQSLRGYTFGSGTRLTVV.

The rearrangement links TRBV11-3 to TRBJ1-2; TRBD1 matches at 9 bases. CDR3 length: 16 amino acids. Germline-derived CDR1 and CDR2 are SGHNT and YENEEA. V shed 5 bases and J 4 bases; nucleotides not matched to a gene: 11. CDR3 nucleotides: TGTGCCAGCAGCCTCTCCGGGACAGGGACTCTCTATGGCTACACCTTC. Amino acids: CASSLSGTGTLYGYTF. The complete variable domain, with remaining parts taken from reference TRBV11-3 and TRBJ1-2, reads EAGVVQSPRYKIIEKKQPVAFWCNPISGHNTLYWYLQNLGQGPELLIRYENEEAVDDSQLPKDRFSAERLKGVDSTLKIQPAELGDSAVYLCASSLSGTGTLYGYTFGSGTRLTVV.

The CDR3 DNA is TGCGCCAGCAGCTTCGTGCTCGGACTCGACGTGGACGAGCAGTACTTC. Its protein is CASSFVLGLDVDEQYF. V is TRBV5-1 and J is TRBJ2-7; TRBD2 might be the D (5 bases). This CDR3 has 16 amino acids. V lost 2 bases, J lost 5 bases, and 20 bases lay in between. CDR1 and CDR2 (germline): SGHRS, YFSETQ.

The rearrangement uses TRBV19 and TRBJ1-1; D not resolved. Trimming cost V 5 bases and J 7 bases, with 17 bases left between them. The length of the CDR3 is 14 residues. Germline V gene lookup returns CDR1 LNHDA and CDR2 SQIVND (reference sequence). The CDR3 here is CASSAHGVRIEAFF. Written as DNA, the CDR3 is TGTGCCAGTAGTGCTCACGGGGTACGCATTGAAGCTTTCTTT.

This sequence joins TRBV6-5 and TRBJ2-7; D might be TRBD1 (5 bases). Germline V gives CDR1 MNHEY, CDR2 SVGAGI. The germline V and J ends were trimmed by 8 bases and 6 bases, with 11 bases remaining between them. The CDR3 is made up of 11 amino acids. The CDR3 reads CASWQGREQYF. The CDR3 coding sequence is TGTGCCAGCTGGCAGGGTCGCGAGCAGTACTTC.

The chain links TRBV4-2 to TRBJ2-2; D gene ambiguous. Looked up from germline, CDR1 is LGHNA and CDR2 is YNFKEQ. Between the trimmed V and J ends, which lost 0 bases and 3 bases, there was a span of 5 bases. This CDR3 is 14 amino acids long. The CDR3 DNA follows: TGTGCCAGCAGCCAAGAGTCATACACCGGGGAGCTGTTTTTT. Its translation is CASSQESYTGELFF.